This TCR beta chain was retrieved from a study of identical twins. This CDR3 is 12 amino acids long. Germline CDR1 reads SGHRS; CDR2 reads YFSETQ. Trimming stripped 0 bases from V and 8 bases from J, with 8 bases between. TCRdb fed the 5' RACE reads into MiXCR, producing one record per CDR3 protein. The table includes about 720,000 distinct CDR3 sequences, roughly 18% detected once. The same data also contributed to another study, on T cells expressing NK-cell markers. Per that study: Of CD8+ T cells, about 1.0-8% belonged to dominant NKG2C+ clonotypes in several donors.

The clonotype originates from a woman aged 18-30 years in good health. The sequencing sample was made of PBMCs. V is TRBV5-1 and J is TRBJ1-1; D not resolved. The CDR3 DNA reads as TGCGCCAGCAGCTTGGCGGCAGAAGAAGCTTTCTTT. Its protein product is CASSLAAEEAFF.